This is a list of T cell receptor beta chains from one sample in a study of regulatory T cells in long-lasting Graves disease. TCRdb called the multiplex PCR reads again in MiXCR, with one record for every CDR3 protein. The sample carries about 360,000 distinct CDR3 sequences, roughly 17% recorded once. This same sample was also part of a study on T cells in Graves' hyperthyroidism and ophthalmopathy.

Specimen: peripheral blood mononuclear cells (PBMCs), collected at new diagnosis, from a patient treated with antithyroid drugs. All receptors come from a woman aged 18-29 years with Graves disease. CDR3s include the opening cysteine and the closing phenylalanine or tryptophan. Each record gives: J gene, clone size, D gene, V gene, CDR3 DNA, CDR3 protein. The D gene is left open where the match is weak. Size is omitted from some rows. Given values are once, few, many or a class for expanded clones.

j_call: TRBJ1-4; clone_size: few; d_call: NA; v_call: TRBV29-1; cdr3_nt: TGCAGCGTTGGCAGGGAGGGGAAACTGTTTTTT; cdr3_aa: CSVGREGKLFF
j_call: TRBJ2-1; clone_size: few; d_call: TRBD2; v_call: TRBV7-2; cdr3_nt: TGTGCCAGCAGCTGGAGACTAGCGGATTCCTACAATGAGCAGTTCTTC; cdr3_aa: CASSWRLADSYNEQFF
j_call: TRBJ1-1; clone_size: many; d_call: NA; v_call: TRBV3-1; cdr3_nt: TGTGCCAGCAGCCTTAGTTGGCAGCTGAACACTGAAGCTTTCTTT; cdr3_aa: CASSLSWQLNTEAFF
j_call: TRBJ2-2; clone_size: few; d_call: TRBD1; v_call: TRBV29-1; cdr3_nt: TGCAGCGGTAGACAGGGGAGCACCGGGGAGCTGTTTTTT; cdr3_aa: CSGRQGSTGELFF
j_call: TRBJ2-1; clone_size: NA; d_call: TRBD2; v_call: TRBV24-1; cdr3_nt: TGTGCCACCAGGGGGACTAGCGTCCGAATCAATGAGCAGTTCTTC; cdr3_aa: CATRGTSVRINEQFF
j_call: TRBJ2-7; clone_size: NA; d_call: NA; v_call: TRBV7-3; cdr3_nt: TGTGCCAGCAGCCAGGGGAGGGGCACCTACGAGCAGTACTTC; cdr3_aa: CASSQGRGTYEQYF
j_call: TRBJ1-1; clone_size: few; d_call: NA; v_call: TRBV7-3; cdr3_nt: TGTGCCAGCAGCTGGACATGGGGCACTGAAGCTTTCTTT; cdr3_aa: CASSWTWGTEAFF
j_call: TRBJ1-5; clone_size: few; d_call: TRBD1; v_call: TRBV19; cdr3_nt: TGTGCCAGTAGTATTCTCCGGGACAGGGTCCTGCGAAATCAGCCCCAGCATTTT; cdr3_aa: CASSILRDRVLRNQPQHF
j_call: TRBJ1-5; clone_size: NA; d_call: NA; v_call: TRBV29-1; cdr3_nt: TGCAGCGTTGAAGAAAGGCTAGCGGGGCCCCAGCATTTT; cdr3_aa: CSVEERLAGPQHF
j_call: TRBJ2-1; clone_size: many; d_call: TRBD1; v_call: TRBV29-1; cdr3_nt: TGCAGCGTCCAAGGGGACAGCGTATACTCCTACAATGAGCAGTTCTTC; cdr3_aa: CSVQGDSVYSYNEQFF
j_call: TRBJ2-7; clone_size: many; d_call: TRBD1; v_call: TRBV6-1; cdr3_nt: TGTGCCAGCAGAGGACAGGGGGCGGTTTACTACGAGCAGTACTTC; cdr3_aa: CASRGQGAVYYEQYF
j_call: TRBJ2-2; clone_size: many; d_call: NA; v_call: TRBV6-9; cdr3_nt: TGTGCCAGCAGTTACACAGGATTGGGCCCTTCATCCGGGGAGCTGTTTTTT; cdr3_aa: CASSYTGLGPSSGELFF
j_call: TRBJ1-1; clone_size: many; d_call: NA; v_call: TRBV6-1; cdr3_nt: TGTGCCAGCAGTCAGAGAAACACTGAAGCTTTCTTT; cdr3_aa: CASSQRNTEAFF
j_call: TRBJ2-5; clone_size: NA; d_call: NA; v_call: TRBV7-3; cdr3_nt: TGTGCCAGCATCGAGACCCAGTACTTC; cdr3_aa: CASIETQYF
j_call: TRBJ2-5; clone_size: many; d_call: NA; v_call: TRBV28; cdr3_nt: TGTGCCAGCAGTTTGAGCAGGGGTCCCCAAGAGACCCAGTACTTC; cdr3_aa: CASSLSRGPQETQYF
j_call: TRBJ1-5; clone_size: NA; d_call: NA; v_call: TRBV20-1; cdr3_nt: TGCAGTACTAGTGAACTCGACAGGCCCTTTGGGCCCCAGCATTTT; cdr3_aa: CSTSELDRPFGPQHF
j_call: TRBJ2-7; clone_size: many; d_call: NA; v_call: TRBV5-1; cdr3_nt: TGCGCCAGCAGCTTGCGAGGGGAGGTCTACGAGCAGTACTTC; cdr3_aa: CASSLRGEVYEQYF
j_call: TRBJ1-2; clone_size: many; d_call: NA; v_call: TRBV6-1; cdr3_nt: TGTGCCAGCAGCTATACAGAAAACTATGGCTACACCTTC; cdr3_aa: CASSYTENYGYTF
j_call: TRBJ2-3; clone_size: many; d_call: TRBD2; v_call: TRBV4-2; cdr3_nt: TGTGCCAGCAGCCAAGACCTGCCCCGGACTAGCGGGTCCGCTCCTACGCAGTATTTT; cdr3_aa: CASSQDLPRTSGSAPTQYF
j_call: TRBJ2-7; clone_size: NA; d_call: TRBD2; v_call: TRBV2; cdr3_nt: TGTGCCAGCAGGGACCTGGGCACTAGCGGGGCGAACGAGCAGTACTTC; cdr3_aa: CASRDLGTSGANEQYF
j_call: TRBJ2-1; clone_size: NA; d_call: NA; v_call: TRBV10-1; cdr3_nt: TGCGCCAGCGGACTAAAATACAATGAGCAGTTCTTC; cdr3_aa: CASGLKYNEQFF
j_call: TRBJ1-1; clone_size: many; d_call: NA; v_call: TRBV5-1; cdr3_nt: TGCGCCAGCACCCTGACGCAGGGGTCCGAAGCTTTCTTT; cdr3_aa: CASTLTQGSEAFF
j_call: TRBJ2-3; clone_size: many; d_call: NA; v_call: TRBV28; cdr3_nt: TGTGCCAGCAGAGGAGATTTCACAGATACGCAGTATTTT; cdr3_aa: CASRGDFTDTQYF
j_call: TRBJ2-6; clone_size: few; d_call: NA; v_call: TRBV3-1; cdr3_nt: TGTGCCAGCAGTGAAGGTGGCAGCGCCTCTGGGGCCAACGTCCTGACTTTC; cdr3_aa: CASSEGGSASGANVLTF
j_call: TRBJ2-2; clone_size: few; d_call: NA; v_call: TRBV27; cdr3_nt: TGTGCCAGCAGTTTCAGACAGAACACCGGGGAGCTGTTTTTT; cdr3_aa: CASSFRQNTGELFF
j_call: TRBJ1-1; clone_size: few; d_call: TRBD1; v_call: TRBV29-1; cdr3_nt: TGCAGCGCCTCCGGGACAGGGGGCTCGGGGAACACTGAAGCTTTCTTT; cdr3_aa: CSASGTGGSGNTEAFF
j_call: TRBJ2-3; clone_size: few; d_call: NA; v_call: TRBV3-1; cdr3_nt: TGTGCCAGCAGCCAAGACCTCGGACGTCCGTTCACAGATACGCAGTATTTT; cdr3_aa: CASSQDLGRPFTDTQYF
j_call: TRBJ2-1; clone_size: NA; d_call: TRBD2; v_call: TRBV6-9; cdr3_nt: TGTGCCAGCAGTTACCTGACTAGCAGTACATACAATGAGCAGTTCTTC; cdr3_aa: CASSYLTSSTYNEQFF
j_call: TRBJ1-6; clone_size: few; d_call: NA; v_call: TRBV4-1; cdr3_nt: TGCGCCAGCAGCCAAGCGGGGAAACCCCTCCACTTT; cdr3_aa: CASSQAGKPLHF
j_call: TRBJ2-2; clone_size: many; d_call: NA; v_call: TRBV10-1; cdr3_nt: TGCGCCAGCAGTGAGTTAGCCGGCACGAACACCGGGGAGCTGTTTTTT; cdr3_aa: CASSELAGTNTGELFF
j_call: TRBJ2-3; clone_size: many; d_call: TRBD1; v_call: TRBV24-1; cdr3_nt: TGTGCCACCAGTGATTTTAAGACAGGGGGCACAGATACGCAGTATTTT; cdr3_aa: CATSDFKTGGTDTQYF
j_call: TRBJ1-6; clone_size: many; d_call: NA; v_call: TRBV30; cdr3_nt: TGTGCCTGGAGTGTAACCCTGGGAGATTCACCCCTCCACTTT; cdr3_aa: CAWSVTLGDSPLHF
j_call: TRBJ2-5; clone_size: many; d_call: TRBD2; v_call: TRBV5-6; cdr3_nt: TGTGCCAGCGGAACTAGCGGGGGGTCCTTTAGCTTC; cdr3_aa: CASGTSGGSFSF
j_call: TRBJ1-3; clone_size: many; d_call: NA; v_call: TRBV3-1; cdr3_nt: TGTGCCAGCAGCCAAGTATTTGGCAGCTACCTCTCTGGAAACACCATATATTTT; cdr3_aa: CASSQVFGSYLSGNTIYF
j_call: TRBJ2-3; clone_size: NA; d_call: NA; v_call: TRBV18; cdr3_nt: TGTGCCAGCTCACCCGAGACCCTGGGTACGCAGTATTTT; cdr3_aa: CASSPETLGTQYF
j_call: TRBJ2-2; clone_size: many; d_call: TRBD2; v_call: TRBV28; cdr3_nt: TGTGCCAGCAGAAGGACTAGCGAGACCGGGGAGCTGTTTTTT; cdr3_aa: CASRRTSETGELFF
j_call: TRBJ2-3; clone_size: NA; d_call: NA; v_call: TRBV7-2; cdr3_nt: TGTGCCAACAGCTCTGGGACTTCTAGCACAGATACGCAGTATTTT; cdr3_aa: CANSSGTSSTDTQYF
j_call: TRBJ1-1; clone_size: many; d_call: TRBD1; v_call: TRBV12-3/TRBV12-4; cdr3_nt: TGTGCCAGCACCCGACAGGGGTGGAACACTGAAGCTTTCTTT; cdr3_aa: CASTRQGWNTEAFF
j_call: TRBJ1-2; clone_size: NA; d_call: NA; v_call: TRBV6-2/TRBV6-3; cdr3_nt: TGTGCCAGCAGGGCCCCCGGAATCGTGACAGGCCTCTTCCCTAACTATGGCTACACCTTC; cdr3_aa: CASRAPGIVTGLFPNYGYTF
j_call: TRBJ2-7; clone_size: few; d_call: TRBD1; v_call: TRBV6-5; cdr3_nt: TGTGCCAGCAGTTACTCGGGGACAGGGACCTACGAGCAGTACTTC; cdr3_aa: CASSYSGTGTYEQYF
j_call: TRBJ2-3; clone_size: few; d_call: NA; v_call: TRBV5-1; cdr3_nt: TGCGCCAGCAGCCCGGACATTGTTTACGGTACGCAGTATTTT; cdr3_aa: CASSPDIVYGTQYF
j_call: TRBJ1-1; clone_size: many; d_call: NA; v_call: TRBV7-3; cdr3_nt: TGTGCCGGATCCAAAGAAAGGGGGACTGAAGCTTTCTTT; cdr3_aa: CAGSKERGTEAFF
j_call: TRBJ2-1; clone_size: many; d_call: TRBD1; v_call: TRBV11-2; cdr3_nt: TGTGCCAGCAGCTTCCCGGGACAGGGAGAGTTCTTC; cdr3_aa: CASSFPGQGEFF
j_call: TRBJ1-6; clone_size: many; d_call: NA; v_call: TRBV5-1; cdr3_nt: TGCGCCAGCAGCTTGGAGGCCAGGGATAATTCACCCCTCCACTTT; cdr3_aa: CASSLEARDNSPLHF
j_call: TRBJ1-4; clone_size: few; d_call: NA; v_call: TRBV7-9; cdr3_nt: TGTGCCAGCAGCCGGAATGAAAAACTGTTTTTT; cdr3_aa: CASSRNEKLFF
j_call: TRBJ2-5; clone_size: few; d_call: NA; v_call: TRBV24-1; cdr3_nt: TGTGCCACCAGTGAAACAGTGCCCGAGACCCAGTACTTC; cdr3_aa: CATSETVPETQYF
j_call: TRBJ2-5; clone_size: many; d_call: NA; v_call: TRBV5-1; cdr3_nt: TGCGCCAGCAGCTCAATGAGTCCCCAAGAGACCCAGTACTTC; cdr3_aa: CASSSMSPQETQYF
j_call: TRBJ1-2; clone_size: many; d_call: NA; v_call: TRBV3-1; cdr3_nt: TGTGCCAGCAGCCAAAATGGACACAACTATGGCTACACCTTC; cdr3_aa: CASSQNGHNYGYTF